This T cell receptor beta chain came from a study of T cell responses to AZD1222 COVID-19 vaccine. Study results and limitations: Most donors were white British and more were female, and clonal diversity was possibly underestimated. Spike-spanning, vaccine-associated CD4 TCRs were dominant at 160-218 and 743-854. Only a handful of individuals given AZD1222 were seropositive at baseline.

As to this clone: What it binds is unknown.

This CDR3 has 13 amino acids. V lost 7 bases, J lost 6 bases, and 13 bases lay in between. From germline, CDR1 is LNHDA and CDR2 SQIVND (reference sequence). Assay: immunoSEQ multiplex PCR; the TCRdb copy retains only in-frame clones and omits some. The table lists some 150,000 clones, more than 70% of them singletons. This sequence joins TRBV19 and TRBJ1-5; the D gene is possibly TRBD1 (5 bases). Sequences were derived from peripheral blood, sampled on day 0 of AZD1222 vaccination. This sequence was found in an adult in good health. CDR3 protein: CASTSQGAQPQHF. For the CDR3, the DNA is TGTGCCAGTACCTCGCAAGGGGCTCAGCCCCAGCATTTT. The full variable domain, rest sourced from reference TRBV19 and TRBJ1-5, is DGGITQSPKYLFRKEGQNVTLSCEQNLNHDAMYWYRQDPGQGLRLIYYSQIVNDFQKGDIAEGYSVSREKKESFPLTVTSAQKNPTAFYLCASTSQGAQPQHFGDGTRLSIL.